This T cell receptor (beta chain) was sequenced during a study of beta chain features in type 1 diabetes. Sequencing targeted expressed TCRB transcripts, as all isolated RNA had been reverse transcribed. The data were produced by immunoSEQ multiplex PCR, yet TCRdb's version contains in-frame clones alone and is incomplete. The data hold about 320,000 clones, with 13% to 15% observed a single time. Trimming took off 2 bases at V and 5 bases at J, with 6 bases between the two ends. The CDR3 length is 12 residues. The germline gives CDR1 MNHEY, CDR2 SVGAGI. This chain links TRBV6-5 with TRBJ2-5; no definite D call. This TCR was sampled from a man aged 25-45 years in good health. Sequenced material: central memory CD4+ T cells from blood. The CDR3 coding sequence is TGTGCCAGCAGTTACGACTGGGAGACCCAGTACTTC. It specifies CASSYDWETQYF.